The rows below give T cell receptor beta chains drawn from one sample of a study of blood T cell repertoires in COVID-19. Sequencing used immunoSEQ multiplex PCR; TCRdb keeps in-frame clones, though not all of them. The sample has 150,000 or so clones; 60% to 85% are singletons. The specimen sequenced was peripheral blood. The receptor source for this set is an elderly man with acute or convalescent COVID-19. Each CDR3 is given with its conserved first and last residue.

j_call,v_call,cdr3_aa
TRBJ1-1,TRBV11-2,CASSLDGSRGTEAFF
TRBJ2-2,TRBV6-5,CASSYGTGIGELFF
TRBJ2-7,TRBV29-1,CSAQDSYEQYF
TRBJ1-2,TRBV5-1,CASSLAQGGSYGYTF
TRBJ1-2,TRBV28,CASSLVQGANYGYTF
TRBJ2-1,TRBV28,CASSPGDRVIDEQFF
TRBJ1-2,TRBV18,CASSPDRGNYGYTF
TRBJ1-5,TRBV11-3,CASSFRKDQPQHF
TRBJ1-6,TRBV12-5,CASGLVLGTGTDSPLHF
TRBJ2-2,TRBV3-1/TRBV3-2,CASSQGSRGRAGLGELFF
TRBJ2-6,TRBV7-3,CASSRTTGTSGANVLTF
TRBJ1-4,TRBV6-5,CASNGGATNEKLFF
TRBJ1-1,TRBV9,CASSLGAYNTEAFF
TRBJ1-3,TRBV28,CASSLGGSGNTIYF
TRBJ2-7,TRBV30,CAWTVGAGGGYEQYF
TRBJ2-1,TRBV5-4,CASSLNGGSDEQFF
TRBJ2-3,TRBV18,CASSPARQADTQYF
TRBJ2-2,TRBV12-5,CASGLAWTGNAGELFF
TRBJ1-2,TRBV28,CASSFGYGYTF
TRBJ2-5,TRBV7-2,CASSSDRAQETQYF
TRBJ1-2,TRBV12-3/TRBV12-4,CASSLTQGNGYTF
TRBJ2-5,TRBV11-2,CASSLATRYETQYF
TRBJ2-3,TRBV7-3,CASSPELRGRRTDTQYF
TRBJ2-7,TRBV30,CAWRGRASYEQYF
TRBJ2-5,TRBV30,CAWSTGVAGGQETQYF
TRBJ2-3,TRBV5-1,CASSLAGNTDTQYF
TRBJ1-1,TRBV7-2,CASRQFVQGAEAFF
TRBJ1-3,TRBV2,CASSRIRDSLVLGGNTIYF
TRBJ2-7,TRBV4-1,CASSREGDHEQYF
TRBJ1-2,TRBV6-2/TRBV6-3,CASTYGAGVANYGYTF
TRBJ1-5,TRBV6-6,CASSSYGQGNQPQHF
TRBJ1-6,TRBV14,CASRLQGRNSPLHF
TRBJ1-1,TRBV10-3,CAISLPFF
TRBJ2-2,TRBV3-1/TRBV3-2,CASSHNSRVLAGGNTGELFF
TRBJ2-5,TRBV2,CASRKDTYQETQYF
TRBJ2-1,TRBV5-1,CASRPGTGGNEQFF
TRBJ1-2,TRBV19,CASTFEHRGYGGYTF
TRBJ1-5,TRBV4-1,CASSLQEAGGGRNQPQHF
TRBJ1-3,TRBV6-1,CASSDPGVANTIYF
TRBJ2-1,TRBV25-1,CASSGLNNEQFF
TRBJ2-3,TRBV5-4,CASSFGPDTQYF
TRBJ2-4,TRBV6-2/TRBV6-3,CASSRTGGASKNIQYF
TRBJ1-6,TRBV19,CASSVAPRGSPLHF
TRBJ1-2,TRBV5-1,CASSLTTTGGVFSDGYTF
TRBJ2-3,TRBV9,CASSTGTPSGTDTQYF
TRBJ2-3,TRBV28,CASSPGTGTDTQYF
TRBJ2-3,TRBV6-6,CASSPGPAGDTQYF
TRBJ2-3,TRBV9,CASSVDLTDTQYF
TRBJ2-3,TRBV20-1,CSALLTDTQYF